The 23 T cell receptor beta chains given below trace back to one sample, sequenced in a study of T cell repertoires in cytomegalovirus infection. TCRdb passed the reads through MiXCR, listing each CDR3 protein once. Of a few hundred thousand distinct CDR3 sequences listed, roughly 43% are singletons. Their target antigens are unknown. Here the sequenced sample was cultured PBMCs, taken from culture after CMV antigen stimulation. Source of these receptors: a human donor in good health (CMV status not recorded). Some clones in this sample may be carry-over from other donors' samples.

The chain couples TRBV20-1 to TRBJ2-7; no clear D gene. CDR3 length: 15 amino acids. Trimming removed 0 bases from V and 3 bases from J, with 15 bases in between. Per germline, CDR1 DFQATT and CDR2 SNEGSKA (reference sequence). The CDR3: CSARDGQEQFYEQYF. CDR3 bases: TGCAGTGCTAGAGATGGGCAGGAACAGTTCTACGAGCAGTACTTC.

This clonotype was seen a handful of times. V usage is TRBV7-9 and J usage is TRBJ1-6; 7 bases align to TRBD1. CDR1 and CDR2 (germline): SEHNR, FQNEAQ (reference sequence). With V trimmed by 3 bases and J by 6 bases, 5 bases remained unmatched. The CDR3 spans 15 residues. The CDR3 loop reads CASSLGGQLNSPLHF. In DNA form, the CDR3 reads TGTGCCAGCAGCTTGGGGGGACAGCTTAATTCACCCCTCCACTTT.

V usage is TRBV27 and J usage is TRBJ1-5; possibly TRBD1 for D (5 bases). Looked up from germline, CDR1 is MNHEY and CDR2 is SMNVEV (reference sequence). The length of the CDR3 is 15 residues. Trimming stripped 3 bases from V and 5 bases from J, with 14 bases between. The CDR3 loop reads CASSLNGARDQPQHF. CDR3 coding DNA: TGTGCCAGCAGTTTGAACGGGGCAAGGGATCAGCCCCAGCATTTT.

This chain uses TRBV30 with TRBJ2-1, with 10 bases lining up with TRBD2. The CDR3 runs to 15 residues. Germline CDR1 GTSNPN, CDR2 SVGIG (reference sequence). The junction had 5 bases not matched to a gene; V was cut back by 0 bases and J by 6 bases. The CDR3 DNA sequence: TGTGCCTGGAGTGTACGGGGGACTAGCGCCAATGAGCAGTTCTTC. Protein product: CAWSVRGTSANEQFF.

The chain carries TRBV19 and TRBJ2-1; the match to TRBD2 covers 10 bases. V lost 4 bases to trimming and J lost 5 bases; unmatched junction nucleotides: 5. Germline V gives CDR1 LNHDA, CDR2 SQIVND (reference sequence). The CDR3 is 15 amino acids. The DNA for the CDR3 is TGTGCCAGTAGTACCCTAGCGGGGGTGAACAATGAGCAGTTCTTC. It specifies CASSTLAGVNNEQFF. Supplemented by reference TRBV19 and TRBJ2-1, the full variable domain reads DGGITQSPKYLFRKEGQNVTLSCEQNLNHDAMYWYRQDPGQGLRLIYYSQIVNDFQKGDIAEGYSVSREKKESFPLTVTSAQKNPTAFYLCASSTLAGVNNEQFFGPGTRLTVL.

This sequence joins TRBV6-6 and TRBJ2-5; D is perhaps TRBD2 (5 bases). CDR3 size: 15 residues. The V end lost 5 bases, the J end lost 5 bases, and 18 bases lay between the germline ends. Looked up from germline, CDR1 is MNHNY and CDR2 is SVGAGI (reference sequence). Here the CDR3 reads CASSVGGGGQETQYF. DNA of the CDR3: TGTGCCAGCAGTGTAGGTGGAGGAGGTCAGGAGACCCAGTACTTC.

The V gene is TRBV7-2, the J gene TRBJ2-5; no reliable D call. Trimming removed 5 bases from V and 5 bases from J, with 15 bases in between. The CDR3 is 14 residues long. CDR1 is SGHTA and CDR2 is FQGNSA in the germline V gene. The CDR3 spells CASSPPGPRETQYF. CDR3 DNA: TGTGCCAGCAGCCCCCCCGGGCCCCGGGAGACCCAGTACTTC.

The V gene is TRBV18, the J gene TRBJ1-1; D gene uncertain. The V end was cut by 6 bases, the J end by 1 base, with 12 bases between. CDR3 size: 14 residues. The germline V gene has CDR1 KGHSH and CDR2 LQKENI. CDR3 residues: CASSESQGNTEAFF. DNA for the CDR3: TGTGCCAGCTCCGAGAGCCAAGGGAACACTGAAGCTTTCTTT.

The chain joins TRBV15 to TRBJ2-3; D is unclear. This CDR3 spans 13 amino acids. The ends were cut back, 7 bases at V and 0 bases at J, with 8 bases in the middle. Germline V lookup: CDR1 LNHNV, CDR2 YYDKDF (reference sequence). The CDR3 loop is CATTGRSTDTQYF. CDR3 sequence (DNA): TGTGCCACCACAGGACGTAGCACAGATACGCAGTATTTT.

The genes are TRBV19 and TRBJ2-5, with D maybe TRBD1 (6 bases). Germline V gene sequence: CDR1 LNHDA, CDR2 SQIVND (reference sequence). Deletions cut 7 bases from V and 1 base from J, with 13 bases between. The length of the CDR3 is 14 residues. CDR3 residues: CASTQDRFQETQYF. CDR3 DNA sequence: TGTGCCAGTACCCAGGACAGATTCCAAGAGACCCAGTACTTC. The full variable domain, completed using reference TRBV19 and TRBJ2-5, is DGGITQSPKYLFRKEGQNVTLSCEQNLNHDAMYWYRQDPGQGLRLIYYSQIVNDFQKGDIAEGYSVSREKKESFPLTVTSAQKNPTAFYLCASTQDRFQETQYFGPGTRLLVL.

This sequence joins TRBV6-6 and TRBJ1-4; no clear D gene. Germline V CDR1 and CDR2: MNHNY, SVGAGI (reference sequence). CDR3 length: 13 residues. V lost 10 bases, J lost 3 bases, and 12 bases lay in between. CDR3 sequence reads: CATSGVANEKLFF. CDR3 coding DNA: TGTGCCACTTCTGGGGTTGCTAATGAAAAACTGTTTTTT.

The chain links TRBV29-1 to TRBJ2-1; unclear D gene. Looked up from germline, CDR1 is SQVTM and CDR2 is ANQGSEA. This CDR3 has 14 amino acids. The V gene lost 0 bases and the J gene lost 8 bases, with 14 bases spanning the gap. DNA for the CDR3: TGCAGCGTTGAAGATGTAGTCCACGTCGATGAGCAGTTCTTC. Translated, it gives CSVEDVVHVDEQFF.

The chain has TRBV11-1 and TRBJ2-6; 8 nucleotides line up with TRBD2. There are 16 residues in the CDR3. CDR1 SGHAT and CDR2 FQDESV come from the germline V gene (reference sequence). Losses at the gene ends were 5 bases for V and 0 bases for J; bases not matched to a gene: 3. The CDR3 coding sequence is TGTGCCAGCAGCGCGGGGGGAAACTCTGGGGCCAACGTCCTGACTTTC. Residues: CASSAGGNSGANVLTF.

V is TRBV20-1 and J is TRBJ2-5, with TRBD1 identical over 11 bases. With V trimmed by 6 bases and J by 2 bases, 5 bases remained unmatched. In germline, CDR1 is DFQATT, CDR2 SNEGSKA (reference sequence). The CDR3 has 14 amino acids. The CDR3 protein is CSAEGTGGQETQYF. CDR3 DNA sequence: TGCAGTGCCGAGGGGACAGGGGGACAAGAGACCCAGTACTTC.

In its sample, this clonotype was seen a few times. V gene TRBV7-9 combines with J gene TRBJ1-4; TRBD1 matches at 7 bases. Trimming cost V 4 bases and J 11 bases; bases outside gene matches: 16. Germline V gene lookup returns CDR1 SEHNR and CDR2 FQNEAQ (reference sequence). The CDR3 runs 16 residues. CDR3 nucleotides: TGTGCCAGCAGCTCCACAGGGGTCCTCCCAGCGGGGAAACTGTTTTTT. Translated, it gives CASSSTGVLPAGKLFF.

This clonotype was observed a few times. V usage is TRBV7-8 and J usage is TRBJ2-1; D is unresolved. Germline CDR1 is SGHVS and CDR2 is FQNEAQ. V lost 1 base, J lost 6 bases, and 16 bases lay in between. The CDR3 sequence is 16 residues long. Here the CDR3 DNA reads TGTGCCAGCAGCTTAGAGGGAAGGGTGGGAATCAATGAGCAGTTCTTC. Its protein is CASSLEGRVGINEQFF.

The chain combines TRBV19 with TRBJ1-2, with a tentative D call TRBD1 (6 bases). The ends were cut back, 2 bases at V and 4 bases at J, with 14 bases in the middle. Germline CDR1 reads LNHDA; CDR2 reads SQIVND (reference sequence). The CDR3 runs to 15 residues. The chain's CDR3 is CASSIKTGTRYGYTF. In nucleotides, the CDR3 is TGTGCCAGTAGTATAAAAACAGGGACCCGCTATGGCTACACCTTC.

V gene TRBV29-1 combines with J gene TRBJ2-3; 9 bases fit TRBD1. The germline V gene encodes CDR1 SQVTM and CDR2 ANQGSEA. This CDR3 contains 14 residues. The trim removed 6 bases at V and 1 base at J, leaving 5 bases unmatched. The CDR3: CSVGGQGGTDTQYF. CDR3 nucleotides: TGCAGCGTAGGGGGACAGGGTGGCACAGATACGCAGTATTTT.

V is TRBV7-4 and J is TRBJ1-5; no reliable D call. Trimming removed 3 bases at V and 2 bases at J, with 14 bases between. The CDR3 loop spans 16 amino acids. Germline CDR1 reads SGHVT; CDR2 reads SQSDAQ. The CDR3 sequence: CASSFGGRGGNQPQHF. As DNA, the CDR3 is TGTGCCAGCAGCTTCGGCGGCCGCGGGGGCAATCAGCCCCAGCATTTT.

The chain couples TRBV7-9 to TRBJ2-3; a possible D gene is TRBD2 (7 bases). CDR3 length equals 17 residues. Germline lookup yields CDR1 SEHNR and CDR2 FQNEAQ (reference sequence). Trimming removed 5 bases from V and 2 bases from J, with 20 bases in between. The CDR3 nucleotides are TGTGCCAGCAGCGAGGTTGGAGGGGGGGAACCCACAGATACGCAGTATTTT. Its protein product is CASSEVGGGEPTDTQYF. The variable domain in full, completed from reference TRBV7-9 and TRBJ2-3, reads DTGVSQNPRHKITKRGQNVTFRCDPISEHNRLYWYRQTLGQGPEFLTYFQNEAQLEKSRLLSDRFSAERPKGSFSTLEIQRTEQGDSAMYLCASSEVGGGEPTDTQYFGPGTRLTVL.

The chain employs TRBV11-1 and TRBJ1-5; TRBD1 might be the D (6 bases). The V gene lost 5 bases and the J gene lost 6 bases, with 14 bases spanning the gap. This CDR3 contains 14 residues. The germline CDR1 and CDR2 sequences are SGHAT and FQDESV (reference sequence). This CDR3 is CASSRQDGGQPQHF. As DNA, the CDR3 is TGTGCCAGCAGCCGACAGGACGGTGGTCAGCCCCAGCATTTT.

The chain links TRBV27 to TRBJ2-7, with TRBD2 matching 8 bases. Germline CDR1 reads MNHEY; CDR2 reads SMNVEV (reference sequence). Germline trimming cut 3 bases from V and 2 bases from J; bases unmatched to any gene: 18. The CDR3 has 19 residues. The CDR3 loop is CASSFPRREDSNFTYEQYF. The CDR3 coding sequence is TGTGCCAGCAGTTTCCCGCGGCGGGAGGACTCTAATTTCACCTACGAGCAGTACTTC.

The chain is built from TRBV7-2 and TRBJ1-5; 7 bases are shared with TRBD1. Trimming took 5 bases from V and 5 from J; bases not matched to a gene: 6. The CDR3 length is 14 residues. The germline gives CDR1 SGHTA, CDR2 FQGNSA. The CDR3 spells CASSRQGLHQPQHF. In nucleotides, the CDR3 is TGTGCCAGCAGCCGACAGGGCCTTCATCAGCCCCAGCATTTT.